This TCR beta chain was identified in a study of chemoradiotherapy in HPV16-positive cancers (dated by TCRdb to between 2021 and 2024). Background for the entire study: Functional T-cell assays on cells from two HPV16-positive patients defined candidate HPV-specific T-cell clones and common TCR motifs. Whether T-cell immunity against the HPV oncoproteins E6 and E7 changes during chemoradiotherapy and whether survival is affected by this immunity were examined in the study. The candidate HPV-specific TCRs and motifs were subsequently tracked in TCR repertoires obtained from 65 to 95 patients with HPV-related cancers.

General conclusions and limits of the study: Among HPV16-positive patients, expansion of HPV-responsive T cells during chemoradiotherapy was associated with better recurrence-free survival. Expansion of candidate HPV-specific clones and E7-related TCR motifs was observed in the tumor microenvironment during treatment, whereas no such expansion was observed for non-HPV-specific T cells. Only two HPV16-positive patients were used to derive the functional definition of HPV-specific T cells, and the survival association was reported for HPV16-positive patients.

Libraries were prepared through the immunoSEQ multiplex PCR assay. TCRdb took this table from immuneACCESS and kept in-frame rearrangements with V and J called. Such tables lack part of the clones; where checked against another copy, unresolved V genes explain under half of the gap, and the rest is unexplained. The sample table holds under 20,000 clones, of which nearly 80% were seen once. The ten largest clones capture approximately 11% of the sample. Because repertoires were sampled repeatedly during chemoradiotherapy, clonal expansion in the tumor microenvironment could be followed. Comment on this clone: Its antigen remains unidentified. No per-base quality is available; no much larger clone lies one base away.

Compared with germline, V lacks 5 bases and J lacks 6 bases; bases without a gene match: 3. Taken from the germline V gene (reference sequence), the CDR1 and CDR2 loops are MNHEY and SMNVEV. CDR3 length: 14 amino acids, cysteine to phenylalanine. CDR3 DNA is the only sequence kept; it has 42 bases, read in frame from the first base. This clonotype was obtained from a human donor with HPV-associated anogenital cancer. This sample was obtained from a patient who underwent chemoradiotherapy. The chain is assembled from TRBV27 and TRBJ2-1; 11 nucleotides in the junction match TRBD1. The CDR3 protein is CASSTGTGGNEQFF. The DNA sequence follows: TGTGCCAGCAGTACCGGGACAGGGGGCAATGAGCAGTTCTTC.